This T cell receptor beta chain was recovered during a study of cytomegalovirus exposure and HLA in healthy donors (dated by TCRdb to 2015 to 2018). With respect to the entire study: According to an earlier analysis of a few hundred of the donors, about 179 million T cells yielded 90 million to 130 million unique TCR beta sequences and roughly 280 Gb of sequence data. About five DR-DQ haplotypes were treated as single units for association and clustering because of strong linkage in the cohort. Donor age, sex, ethnicity and CMV serostatus were compiled alongside the repertoire data. A later analysis re-examined previously published TCR beta repertoires from roughly 650 donors and added high-resolution HLA genotyping to investigate patterns of TCR occurrence. Of the 300 to 450 genotyped donors, roughly 76% were placed in the genetic ancestry cluster associated with self-reported Caucasian donors. An early release covering roughly 580 HLA-typed donors comprised 250 to 350 gigabases of sequencing data and approximately 85 million unique TCR sequences. The study used immunosequencing to profile the T cell repertoires of approximately 630 subjects and linked those repertoires to cytomegalovirus serostatus. Among some 410 genotyped donors of the cohort, an average of approximately 240,000 unique TCR beta nucleotide sequences was sequenced per donor, of which roughly 18% were non-productive. The study combined high-throughput TCR immunosequencing, statistical association of individual TCRs with disease status, and machine learning to predict cytomegalovirus infection status. The study was designed to test whether signatures of past pathogen exposure could be identified by cataloging public T cell receptors. In addition to the first cohort of around 670 subjects, a separate validation cohort of 120 different subjects was used. Typing coverage varied by locus: roughly 629-630 donors for A, B, C, DRB1 and DQB1; more than 500 for DQA1; more than 600 for DPA1; approximately 450 for DPB1. HLA typing covered class I and class II loci at four-digit resolution. In an earlier analysis of a few hundred of the donors, high-throughput TCR beta sequencing was used to judge whether each TCR beta V gene segment behaved as functional or pseudogenic. A later genetic analysis took genome-wide SNP genotypes for about 60% of the roughly 670 donors and used that subset as a discovery cohort. Every discovery cohort repertoire had been produced on one sequencing platform. In the later analysis, no new phenotypic data were used to find candidate immune exposures; instead, reliance was placed on TCR beta sequences and their occurrence across donors. Paper-wide results and their limitations: Broadly in line with IMGT annotations, most TCR beta V segments showed up in productive rearrangements about 87% or about 30% of the time in an earlier analysis of a few hundred of the donors. In a later analysis, the rate of TCR association differed among HLA loci, with DRB1 alleles having the most associated TCRs and HLA-C alleles having the fewest. A group of highly shared sequence variants was considered likely to be a technical artifact of the sequencing pipeline. In vitro tests confirmed that three of the cytomegalovirus-associated TCR beta chains recognize cytomegalovirus antigens. According to a later analysis, most CMV-associated TCR beta chains appeared to be HLA-restricted, and the HLA associations seemed to be driven largely by CMV exposure. The authors suggested that the approach could potentially be extended to other disease states and immunological phenotypes. For the cohort, immune exposure information was limited to CMV serostatus. Over 15 rarely observed V segments, including chromosome 9 orphons, were excluded from the earlier analysis of a few hundred of the donors because counts were too low. In a later genetic analysis, a missense DCLRE1C variant was associated with V-gene and J-gene trimming of TCR beta chains, and the association was replicated in an independent cohort. When HLA alleles, especially DR and DQ, strongly co-occurred, TCR associations were difficult to assign to individual alleles. In a later analysis, HLA-associated TCR beta chains were found to be more clonally expanded and to have lower generation probabilities than equally common non-associated chains. The study gave a list of about 170 TCR beta chains associated with cytomegalovirus. Linkage disequilibrium might explain the correlated functional status among segregating V segments, but an unknown experimental factor could not be ruled out. Compared with the 666-donor mean, donors in an Asian-associated ancestry cluster had fewer N-insertions in productive TCRs, according to a later genetic analysis. In a later analysis, 16,951 TCR beta sequences were associated with specific HLA alleles at a false discovery rate of 0.05. Only TCR beta chains were sequenced in this cohort, and the absence of alpha or paired-chain data limited detectable features. Because HLA typing was unavailable for some donors at each locus, only the typed subset was used in association tests. The presence/absence analyses assumed that sequencing depth was roughly uniform across donors, and that assumption may not be true. The classifier was reported to diagnose cytomegalovirus status with high specificity and sensitivity in both the original and validation cohorts. While some public TCRs were present in many individuals, most TCR sequences turned up only very rarely across donors. A further reported finding was that TCR beta sequences accurately predicted the HLA-A and HLA-B alleles for most subjects in the first cohort. Some IMGT-functional V segments, including TRBV6-2 and TRBV6-3, could not be distinguished by the 87-base-pair reads and were therefore excluded. A later analysis reported that several top co-occurrence clusters appeared linked to parvovirus B19, influenza, CMV and Epstein-Barr virus.

The CDR3 starts with the cysteine, ends with the phenylalanine, and has 13 residues. Left in the record is the CDR3 DNA by itself, 39 bases read in frame from the first base. Germline trimming: 4 bases from V, 7 bases from J; junction bases outside gene matches: 5. The germline V gene supplies CDR1 SGHNT and CDR2 YENEEA. The cohort was made up of 500 to 800 healthy bone marrow donors. At the time of sampling, all cohort members were nominally healthy, though unrecorded immune exposures were likely present. The donor was CMV seronegative and belonged to the group of under 400 seronegative cohort members. Each donor provided a peripheral blood sample, and peripheral blood mononuclear cells were used for TCR beta sequencing. The Qiagen DNeasy Blood Extraction Kit was used to extract genomic DNA from the blood cell samples. A note on this clone: Its antigen is not yet known. Base qualities are not recorded, but no much larger clone differs from it by a single base.

Preparation of the library involved the immunoSEQ multiplex PCR assay. The multiplex PCR relied on a mix of 60 forward primers for TCR Vbeta segments and 13 reverse primers for TCR Jbeta segments. The CDR3 region of rearranged TCR beta genes was amplified from genomic DNA with a multiplex PCR assay. The amplified TCR beta libraries were sequenced on the Illumina HiSeq System as 87-base-pair reads. Per the authors' processing: In a later analysis, 77 million or so unique TCR beta chains were counted across the 500 to 850 repertoires, and around 10 million of these chains were shared by at least two donors. To remove PCR and sequencing errors, raw reads were error-corrected and collapsed into unique sequences using a nearest-neighbor algorithm that merged closely related sequences. To assign V, D and J gene segments, CDR3 sequences were aligned to IMGT reference sequences. For a sequence to be retained, at least a six-nucleotide match to both a V gene segment and a J gene segment was required. Rearrangements were called productive when the CDR3 lacked stop codons and stayed in frame with V and J; all others were non-productive. Following IMGT convention, CDR3 was defined as the stretch from the second conserved V-encoded cysteine to the conserved J-encoded phenylalanine. In an earlier analysis of around 600 of the donors, sequences lacking an unambiguous match to a single V gene segment were excluded. An earlier analysis of some 610 of the donors called V segments functional above 56.7% productive rearrangements and segregating when the between-donor standard deviation exceeded 5%. A statistical classification framework was built to diagnose cytomegalovirus status from the catalog of TCR beta chain sequences. In a later analysis, TCR nucleotide sequences were compared against IMGT/GENE-DB human TR gene sequences so that V and J genes could be assigned. The TCRdist pipeline was used in a later analysis to assign CDR3 sequences and most-parsimonious VDJ recombination scenarios. A later analysis defined each TCR beta chain by its CDR3 amino acid sequence plus V-gene family, and excluded reads lacking a unique V-gene family. As a way to deal with suspected cross-contamination and a sequencing artifact, a later analysis dropped roughly 620 nucleotide sequences that were highly shared and had low generation probability. For each public chain, a later analysis derived a clonal expansion index from normalized ranks of inferred template counts within each repertoire. A later analysis computed generation probabilities with a VDJ recombination model fitted to out-of-frame rearrangements, and checked the results against IGoR. Hypergeometric tests were used in a later analysis to score TCR-TCR, TCR-HLA and TCR-CMV co-occurrence, with a repertoire-size bias correction applied to the TCR pairs. To estimate false discovery rates, a later analysis permuted the HLA or CMV assignments 20 times. In a later analysis, co-occurring TCRs were grouped with DBSCAN, and TCRdist sequence similarity was added when clustering was performed within HLA-allele-positive subsets. For co-occurrence clustering, repertoires with fewer than 30,000 or more than 120,000 public chains were excluded, along with roughly five repertoires with anomalous nucleotide sharing. Imported from immuneACCESS, the table was reduced by TCRdb to in-frame sequences with V and J called. These copies leave out some clones; in studies compared against another copy, an unresolved V gene accounts for under half, and the cause of the remainder is not known. That table gives V, J and clone size, and the DNA gave D and trimming. The sample contains some 98,000 clones, about two thirds of them found a single time. Clones ranked in the top ten supply roughly 2.5% of the sample.

Here the chain combines TRBV11-3 and TRBJ2-7, and 9 junction bases match TRBD1. This receptor was obtained from a man aged 45-65 years in good health and CMV-seronegative. Sequencing input: PBMCs. The CDR3 amino acid sequence is: CASSSGTGREQYF. The nucleotide sequence is given as TGTGCCAGCAGCTCAGGGACAGGGAGAGAGCAGTACTTC.